This T cell receptor (beta chain) was obtained from a study of siplizumab effects on memory and regulatory T cells. Overall study results and limits: Roughly 75-97% of dividing CD4+ or CD8+ clones were without an attributable naive or memory phenotype.

Each sample contributed approximately 96,000 TCR templates to the assay. Assay used: immunoSEQ multiplex PCR; TCRdb lists only in-frame clones, some missing. The sample yields about 87,000 clones, approximately 90% seen once. The CDR3 covers 16 residues. Looked up from germline, CDR1 is SGHTA and CDR2 is FQGNSA. V lost 1 base, J lost 6 bases, and 7 bases stayed unmatched. As to this clone: The antigen is undetermined.

This receptor was taken from a human donor in good health. J is TRBJ2-1 and V is TRBV7-2; TRBD2 agrees at 9 bases. The specimen was CD4+ T cells sorted from blood. CDR3 nucleotides: TGTGCCAGCAGCTTAGGTAGAGTAGCGGGAGCCAATGAGCAGTTCTTC. This sequence encodes CASSLGRVAGANEQFF.